What follows are 20 T cell receptor beta chains derived from one specimen sequenced in a study of shared clonotypes between healthy human individuals. The data were produced by immunoSEQ multiplex PCR, yet TCRdb's version contains in-frame clones alone and is incomplete. The sample shows about 1.5 million clones, roughly 96% of them seen only once. Sequencing used naive CD4+ T cells sorted from blood. Stated subset: CD45RA+ positively selected. The receptors were sampled from a man between 25 and 39 years old in good health.

The J gene is TRBJ1-4, the V gene TRBV27, with D possibly TRBD1 on 6 matching bases. The V end lost 6 bases, the J end lost 7 bases, and 18 bases lay between the germline ends. The germline V gene encodes CDR1 MNHEY and CDR2 SMNVEV (reference sequence). This CDR3 region has 15 residues. As DNA, the CDR3 is TGTGCCAGCAGGGACTCACAGGGCGGCGGTGAAAAACTGTTTTTT. It translates to CASRDSQGGGEKLFF.

Turning to this clone: Other DNA sequences within the sample encode an identical CDR3. This sequence joins TRBV30 and TRBJ2-7; 7 bases are a match to TRBD1. Unmatched junction bases numbered 0, after V lost 2 bases and J lost 2 bases. Per germline, CDR1 GTSNPN and CDR2 SVGIG (reference sequence). CDR3 size: 12 residues. The CDR3 DNA is TGTGCCTGGAGTCAGGGGGCCTACGAGCAGTACTTC. This codes for CAWSQGAYEQYF.

The chain recombines TRBV19 with TRBJ1-5; a possible D gene is TRBD1 (5 bases). Looked up from germline, CDR1 is LNHDA and CDR2 is SQIVND (reference sequence). Deletions cut 5 bases from V and 7 bases from J, with 21 bases between. The CDR3 is made up of 16 amino acids. CDR3: CASSRVEFWGRQPQHF. The CDR3 nucleotides are TGTGCCAGTAGTCGCGTAGAGTTCTGGGGCAGACAGCCCCAGCATTTT.

Points on this clone: Other DNA sequences in the sample encode the same CDR3. The V call is TRBV14, the J call TRBJ1-3, with D unresolved. V lost 3 bases, J lost 2 bases, and 5 bases lay in between. This CDR3 is 13 amino acids long. The germline gives CDR1 SGHDN, CDR2 FVKESK. The CDR3 reads CASSQVPGNTIYF. The CDR3 DNA reads TGTGCCAGCAGCCAGGTACCTGGAAACACCATATATTTT.

The chain has TRBV10-1 and TRBJ1-1; D may be TRBD1 (6 bases). The CDR3 is 16 residues long. Trimming took off 3 bases at V and 0 bases at J, with 14 bases between the two ends. The germline V gene encodes CDR1 WNHNN and CDR2 SYGVQD (reference sequence). This CDR3 is CASSEGGIGMNTEAFF. CDR3 DNA: TGCGCCAGCAGTGAAGGGGGGATCGGCATGAACACTGAAGCTTTCTTT.

The chain recombines TRBV18 with TRBJ2-3; 7 nucleotides line up with TRBD2. The CDR3 covers 16 residues. Per germline, CDR1 KGHSH and CDR2 LQKENI. J lost 4 bases, V lost 3 bases, and 10 bases had no gene match. CDR3 loop: CASSPPGGTNADTQYF. Here the CDR3 DNA reads TGTGCCAGCTCACCCCCGGGGGGAACTAATGCAGATACGCAGTATTTT. Looking up the rest from reference TRBV18 and TRBJ2-3 gives the full variable domain: NAGVMQNPRHLVRRRGQEARLRCSPMKGHSHVYWYRQLPEEGLKFMVYLQKENIIDESGMPKERFSAEFPKEGPSILRIQQVVRGDSAAYFCASSPPGGTNADTQYFGPGTRLTVL.

This clone showed up just once. The chain uses TRBV28 and TRBJ2-7; 7 bases match TRBD2. CDR3 length: 16 residues. The germline gives CDR1 MDHEN, CDR2 SYDVKM. After removal of 6 bases from V and 4 bases from J, the junction contained 15 bases not matched to a gene. The CDR3 sequence: CASSRRLAPQLYEQYF. The CDR3 bases are TGTGCCAGCAGCCGGAGACTAGCCCCTCAGTTGTACGAGCAGTACTTC.

Note on this clone: The sample holds other DNA sequences that translate to the same CDR3. The chain links TRBV5-1 to TRBJ2-5, with D unclear. The CDR3 is made up of 11 amino acids. Between the trimmed V and J ends, which lost 5 bases and 2 bases, there was a span of 4 bases. The V gene's germline CDR1 is SGHRS and CDR2 YFSETQ. CDR3 sequence (DNA): TGCGCCAGCAGTGGGCAAGAGACCCAGTACTTC. Protein product: CASSGQETQYF.

The chain couples TRBV6-1 to TRBJ2-3, with TRBD2 matching 9 bases. This CDR3 has 17 amino acids. Germline V CDR1 and CDR2: MNHNS, SASEGT. V lost 0 bases and J lost 3; bases outside the gene matches: 7. CDR3 in DNA: TGTGCCAGCAGTGAAGCGCCCTTAGCGGGGGTAACAGATACGCAGTATTTT. This codes for CASSEAPLAGVTDTQYF.

V and J are TRBV7-8 and TRBJ2-7, with TRBD2 matching 9 bases. Germline lookup yields CDR1 SGHVS and CDR2 FQNEAQ. Unmatched junction bases numbered 9, after V lost 6 bases and J lost 6 bases. The CDR3 totals 14 residues. The CDR3 reads CASRPSGLAGEQYF. DNA of the CDR3: TGTGCCAGCAGGCCGTCGGGACTAGCTGGCGAGCAGTACTTC.

As DNA, the CDR3 is TGTGCCAGCAGCTTAGTCCCCGGACTTCCCACAGATACGCAGTATTTT. This gives the protein CASSLVPGLPTDTQYF. The chain combines TRBV7-8 with TRBJ2-3, with D possibly TRBD2 on 5 matching bases. Between the trimmed V and J ends, which lost 1 base and 2 bases, there was a span of 13 bases. There are 16 residues in the CDR3. From germline, CDR1 is SGHVS and CDR2 FQNEAQ.

This chain connects TRBV2 to TRBJ2-7; 9 bases align to TRBD2. Germline V gene data show CDR1 as SNHLY and CDR2 as FYNNEI. This CDR3 contains 15 residues. Trimming removed 7 bases from V and 2 bases from J; junction bases left unmatched: 9. CDR3 sequence (DNA): TGTGCCAGCAAAATACGGCGGGAGGGTGCCTACGAGCAGTACTTC. Amino acids: CASKIRREGAYEQYF.

This clone was seen just once. The V call is TRBV27, the J call TRBJ2-7; D might be TRBD1 (6 bases). The CDR3 length is 16 residues. CDR1 and CDR2 (germline): MNHEY, SMNVEV (reference sequence). V was trimmed by 3 bases and J by 5 bases, leaving 20 bases between them. CDR3 amino acids: CASSLIGQGGVDEQYF. Written as DNA, the CDR3 is TGTGCCAGCAGTTTGATCGGTCAAGGGGGAGTCGACGAGCAGTACTTC.

The chain couples TRBV7-9 to TRBJ1-1; perhaps TRBD1 as D (6 bases). CDR3 length equals 14 residues. V lost 8 bases to trimming and J lost 4 bases, with 17 bases between them. Germline V gene lookup returns CDR1 SEHNR and CDR2 FQNEAQ (reference sequence). CDR3 residues: CASHRSEGGTEAFF. In nucleotides, the CDR3 is TGTGCCAGCCACCGGTCTGAGGGGGGCACTGAAGCTTTCTTT.

V is TRBV11-3 and J is TRBJ1-1; TRBD1 matches at 10 bases. Looked up from germline, CDR1 is SGHNT and CDR2 is YENEEA. This CDR3 contains 16 residues. Trimming took 1 base from V and 4 from J; bases not matched to a gene: 6. The CDR3 spells CASSLGQGAAGTEAFF. The CDR3 coding sequence is TGTGCCAGCAGCTTAGGACAGGGGGCCGCGGGCACTGAAGCTTTCTTT.

The chain combines TRBV5-6 with TRBJ1-4; a possible D gene is TRBD1 (6 bases). Germline-derived CDR1 and CDR2 are SGHDT and YYEEEE. The CDR3 is made up of 14 amino acids. Deletions cut 2 bases from V and 8 bases from J, with 13 bases between. The CDR3 region has the DNA TGTGCCAGCAGCTTACAGGGATCTGGGGAAAAACTGTTTTTT. Translated, it gives CASSLQGSGEKLFF.

This chain's CDR3 is CASSLPAEQYF. CDR3 nucleotide sequence: TGTGCCAGCAGTCTTCCGGCGGAGCAGTACTTC. The chain combines TRBV6-1 with TRBJ2-7; D uncertain. The V and J ends lost 5 bases and 7 bases respectively, with 9 bases between them. The CDR3 extends over 11 amino acids. Germline loops: CDR1 MNHNS, CDR2 SASEGT.

The chain is built from TRBV4-1 and TRBJ2-3; D is undetermined. Germline-derived CDR1 and CDR2 are MGHRA and YSYEKL. Trimming left V 3 bases short and J 0 bases short, with 10 bases between. The CDR3 runs to 15 residues. This CDR3 reads CASSQLGMSTDTQYF. CDR3 nucleotides: TGCGCCAGCAGCCAGCTGGGAATGAGCACAGATACGCAGTATTTT.

The V and J genes are TRBV6-1 and TRBJ1-2, with 7 bases that match TRBD1. Per the germline V gene, CDR1 is MNHNS and CDR2 is SASEGT. V was pared by 6 bases and J by 2 bases, with 9 bases of the junction left unmatched. The CDR3 has 15 residues. The CDR3 nucleotides read TGTGCCAGCAGCGTACAGGGGATCCCGAACTATGGCTACACCTTC. Encoded protein: CASSVQGIPNYGYTF.

J is TRBJ2-5 and V is TRBV19, with TRBD2 matching 7 bases. CDR3 size: 16 residues. The V gene end was trimmed by 3 bases and the J gene end by 4 bases; junction bases not matched to a gene: 11. Germline CDR1 LNHDA, CDR2 SQIVND (reference sequence). CDR3 coding DNA: TGTGCCAGTAGTATCCGCGGGAGTGGTGGCAGAGAGACCCAGTACTTC. This encodes CASSIRGSGGRETQYF.